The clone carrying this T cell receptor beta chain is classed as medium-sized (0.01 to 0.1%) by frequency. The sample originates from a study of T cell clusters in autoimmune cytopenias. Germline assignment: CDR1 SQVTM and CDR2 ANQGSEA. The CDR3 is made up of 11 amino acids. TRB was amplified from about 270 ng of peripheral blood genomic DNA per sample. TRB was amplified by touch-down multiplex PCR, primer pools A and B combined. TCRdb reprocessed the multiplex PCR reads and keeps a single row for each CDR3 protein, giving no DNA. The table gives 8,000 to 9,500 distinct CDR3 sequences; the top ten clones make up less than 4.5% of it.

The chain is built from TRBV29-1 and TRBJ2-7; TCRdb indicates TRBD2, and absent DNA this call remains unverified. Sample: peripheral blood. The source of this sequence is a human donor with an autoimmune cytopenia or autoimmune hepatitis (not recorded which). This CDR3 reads CSALDPNEQYF.